A single sample is the source of the 22 T cell receptor beta chains below, sequenced in a study of blood T cell repertoires in COVID-19. The method was immunoSEQ multiplex PCR; TCRdb's version includes in-frame clones alone and lacks a portion of them. The sample yields 250,000 or so clones, approximately 83% seen once. Material: PBMCs or T cells enriched from blood (not recorded which). All receptors come from a woman aged 50 to 60 who had recovered from COVID-19.

This clone came up once. This chain uses TRBV29-1 with TRBJ1-2; 9 bases match TRBD1. The CDR3 extends over 13 amino acids. V shed 3 bases and J 5 bases; nucleotides not matched to a gene: 4. Germline-derived CDR1 and CDR2 are SQVTM and ANQGSEA. The CDR3 spells CSVEPGTGYGYTF. The DNA of the CDR3 is TGCAGCGTTGAGCCCGGGACAGGGTATGGCTACACCTTC. Filled out from reference TRBV29-1 and TRBJ1-2, the complete variable domain reads SAVISQKPSRDICQRGTSLTIQCQVDSQVTMMFWYRQQPGQSLTLIATANQGSEATYESGFVIDKFPISRPNLTFSTLTVSNMSPEDSSIYLCSVEPGTGYGYTFGSGTRLTVV.

This clone was observed once. The DNA of the CDR3 is TGCGCCAGCAGCTTGGTTTCCCCGGACAGGGGGTTCTACGAGCAGTACTTC. Translating it yields CASSLVSPDRGFYEQYF. This rearrangement joins TRBV5-1 to TRBJ2-7; 10 bases map to TRBD1. Germline V gene lookup returns CDR1 SGHRS and CDR2 YFSETQ. V dropped 0 bases and J dropped 3; count of bases not matched to a gene: 9. The CDR3 has 17 amino acids.

The rearrangement uses TRBV27 and TRBJ1-3; maybe TRBD1 (5 bases). V was pared by 2 bases and J by 0 bases, with 8 bases between. Germline CDR1 and CDR2: MNHEY and SMNVEV (reference sequence). There are 15 residues in the CDR3. CDR3 loop: CASSLRQPSGNTIYF. Written as DNA, the CDR3 is TGTGCCAGCAGTTTACGACAGCCCTCTGGAAACACCATATATTTT.

The rearrangement joins TRBV5-1 to TRBJ2-7; 9 bases match TRBD1. Trimming took 1 base from V and 2 from J; bases not matched to a gene: 10. The CDR3 covers 17 residues. The germline CDR1 and CDR2 sequences are SGHRS and YFSETQ. CDR3 coding DNA: TGCGCCAGCAGCTTGCGCGTCGGGACAGGGTTAGCCTACGAGCAGTACTTC. As protein: CASSLRVGTGLAYEQYF.

This clone was counted once. V is TRBV3-1 (or the pseudogene TRBV3-2) and J is TRBJ1-6; no clear D gene. CDR1 is LGHDT and CDR2 is YNNKEL in the germline V gene (reference sequence). Trimming shortened V by 3 bases and J by 8 bases, and 8 bases separated the two germline ends. The CDR3 spans 13 residues. CDR3 amino acids: CASSQKLDSPLHF. The CDR3 DNA sequence: TGTGCCAGCAGCCAGAAGTTAGATTCACCCCTCCACTTT.

The genes are TRBV7-9 and TRBJ1-2; 10 positions agree with TRBD1. The V segment lost 4 bases and the J segment 7 bases; nucleotides outside the gene matches: 9. CDR3 length: 15 residues. Germline assignment: CDR1 SEHNR and CDR2 FQNEAQ (reference sequence). The CDR3 reads CASSYTQTGGIGYTF. The CDR3, as DNA: TGTGCCAGCAGCTATACACAGACAGGGGGCATTGGCTACACCTTC.

The chain recombines TRBV5-1 with TRBJ2-4; D is uncertain. Per germline, CDR1 SGHRS and CDR2 YFSETQ. V was cut by 0 bases and J by 9 bases, with 10 bases left in between. CDR3 length equals 13 residues. CDR3 amino acids: CASSLGELGIQYF. For the CDR3, the DNA is TGCGCCAGCAGCTTGGGAGAGCTAGGCATTCAGTACTTC.

V is TRBV30 and J is TRBJ2-2; 9 nucleotides match TRBD2. Trimming took 5 bases from V and 2 from J; bases not matched to a gene: 18. This CDR3 comprises 19 residues. Germline V gene sequence: CDR1 GTSNPN, CDR2 SVGIG (reference sequence). In DNA, the CDR3 is TGTGCCTGGCCGGGCAACCTAGCGGGAAGCGGAATCAACACCGGGGAGCTGTTTTTT. As protein: CAWPGNLAGSGINTGELFF.

The chain employs TRBV18 and TRBJ1-2, with 8 bases that match TRBD1. The germline V gene has CDR1 KGHSH and CDR2 LQKENI. This CDR3 contains 14 residues. With V trimmed by 5 bases and J by 4 bases, 6 bases remained unmatched. The CDR3 nucleotides are TGTGCCAGCTCAGCGGGACAGGTCCTCTATGGCTACACCTTC. Translated, it gives CASSAGQVLYGYTF.

The chain combines TRBV2 with TRBJ2-7; D not certain. From germline, CDR1 is SNHLY and CDR2 FYNNEI. V lost 6 bases and J 6 bases, leaving 9 bases between the germline ends. The CDR3 is made up of 11 amino acids. The CDR3 bases are TGTGCCAGCAGGCAAGAGGCCGAGCAGTACTTC. It encodes CASRQEAEQYF.

The chain links TRBV24-1 to TRBJ2-3; 9 bases are shared with TRBD1. Germline CDR1 and CDR2: KGHDR and SFDVKD. V dropped 9 bases and J dropped 3; count of bases not matched to a gene: 9. The CDR3 extends over 15 amino acids. This chain's CDR3 is CATRGQGTKTDTQYF. CDR3 nucleotide sequence: TGTGCCACCCGGGGACAGGGAACGAAAACAGATACGCAGTATTTT.

V gene TRBV4-1 combines with J gene TRBJ2-1, with 11 positions matching TRBD2. The CDR3 has 16 amino acids. CDR1 MGHRA and CDR2 YSYEKL come from the germline V gene. J gave up 7 bases and V 3 bases, and 8 bases lay outside the gene matches. As DNA, the CDR3 is TGCGCCAGCAGCCAGATGACTAGCGGGATTGGGAATGAGCAGTTCTTC. Protein sequence: CASSQMTSGIGNEQFF.

The chain is built from TRBV5-1 and TRBJ2-3, with 13 nucleotides matching TRBD2. The length of the CDR3 is 16 residues. Germline CDR1 reads SGHRS; CDR2 reads YFSETQ. The junction had 5 bases not matched to a gene; V was cut back by 4 bases and J by 3 bases. In DNA form, the CDR3 reads TGCGCCAGCAGCCCCGGGACTAGCGGGATAACAGATACGCAGTATTTT. It is translated as CASSPGTSGITDTQYF.

The V call is TRBV4-1, the J call TRBJ2-4; D may be TRBD1 (5 bases). The CDR3 contains 16 residues. Between the trimmed V and J ends, which lost 0 bases and 1 base, there was a span of 10 bases. Germline lookup yields CDR1 MGHRA and CDR2 YSYEKL. The CDR3 is CASSQDLGAAKNIQYF. The CDR3 nucleotides read TGCGCCAGCAGCCAAGATCTAGGGGCTGCCAAAAACATTCAGTACTTC.

The rearrangement links TRBV9 to TRBJ1-3; 11 bases align to TRBD1. V lost 2 bases, J lost 4 bases, and 5 bases stayed unmatched. This CDR3 contains 16 residues. The V gene's germline CDR1 is SGDLS and CDR2 YYNGEE. This CDR3 reads CASSVDRGLGGNTIYF. As DNA, the CDR3 is TGTGCCAGCAGCGTGGACAGGGGGCTAGGAGGAAACACCATATATTTT. Variable domain in full (rest from reference TRBV9 and TRBJ1-3): DSGVTQTPKHLITATGQRVTLRCSPRSGDLSVYWYQQSLDQGLQFLIQYYNGEERAKGNILERFSAQQFPDLHSELNLSSLELGDSALYFCASSVDRGLGGNTIYFGEGSWLTVV.

The V and J genes are TRBV3-1 (or the pseudogene TRBV3-2) and TRBJ2-3, with D unclear. Trimming cost V 1 base and J 6 bases, with 11 bases left between them. Germline values: CDR1 LGHDT, CDR2 YNNKEL (reference sequence). The CDR3 runs to 14 residues. In nucleotides, the CDR3 is TGTGCCAGCAGCCAAGGAATTGAGCTTGATACGCAGTATTTT. As protein: CASSQGIELDTQYF.

The chain recombines TRBV29-1 with TRBJ2-1; 11 bases are a match to TRBD1. The V and J ends lost 7 bases and 3 bases, in that order; junction bases with no gene match: 8. This CDR3 is 15 amino acids long. Per germline, CDR1 SQVTM and CDR2 ANQGSEA. Here the CDR3 reads CSAATGTGGYNEQFF. CDR3 nucleotide sequence: TGCAGCGCCGCCACGGGGACAGGGGGCTACAATGAGCAGTTCTTC.

This chain uses TRBV7-6 with TRBJ1-1; TRBD1 is a possible D gene (5 bases). V lost 5 bases to trimming and J lost 5 bases, with 15 bases between them. The CDR3 contains 14 residues. CDR1 is SGHVS, CDR2 FNYEAQ, per germline. CDR3 sequence: CASSPFGRGTEAFF. CDR3 DNA: TGTGCCAGCAGCCCATTCGGCCGGGGGACTGAAGCTTTCTTT.

The chain joins TRBV6-1 to TRBJ2-7, with D unresolved. Trimming pared 1 base from V and 3 bases from J, leaving 4 bases between. The V gene's germline CDR1 is MNHNS and CDR2 SASEGT. This CDR3 spans 12 amino acids. CDR3 sequence (DNA): TGTGCCAGCAGTGAAGTTCGCTACGAGCAGTACTTC. This gives the protein CASSEVRYEQYF.

This clone has just one count. The genes are TRBV7-6 and TRBJ1-1; no clear D gene. The ends were cut back, 8 bases at V and 1 base at J, with 14 bases in the middle. The CDR3 is 14 amino acids. CDR1 is SGHVS and CDR2 is FNYEAQ in the germline V gene. The CDR3 loop is CASLPVGQNTEAFF. The DNA of the CDR3 is TGTGCCAGCTTGCCCGTTGGGCAGAACACTGAAGCTTTCTTT.

The chain joins TRBV24-1 to TRBJ2-5; 9 positions match TRBD2. The CDR3 is 15 residues long. Germline assignment: CDR1 KGHDR and CDR2 SFDVKD. J lost 7 bases, V lost 5 bases, and 10 bases had no gene match. Written as DNA, the CDR3 is TGTGCCACCAGTGGTAATAGCGGGAGTATCGGGACCCAGTACTTC. It translates to CATSGNSGSIGTQYF.

The chain carries TRBV28 and TRBJ1-6; D possibly corresponds to TRBD1 (6 bases). Trimming stripped 3 bases from V and 9 bases from J, with 12 bases between. The CDR3 is 14 amino acids. Germline CDR1 MDHEN, CDR2 SYDVKM. CDR3 in DNA: TGTGCCAGCAGTTTTGGGGGAGGGGGTTCACCCCTCCACTTT. This encodes CASSFGGGGSPLHF.